Listed below are T cell receptor beta chains from one sample, sequenced in a study of blood T cell repertoires in COVID-19. Here immunoSEQ multiplex PCR was the method, and the copy in TCRdb shows in-frame clones only, minus some. The sample holds about 88,000 clones, 90% to 95% seen once. Sequenced sample: peripheral blood. The receptors here all came from a man in his sixties with acute or convalescent COVID-19. CDR3s include the opening cysteine and the closing phenylalanine or tryptophan. The size field is filled for only some rows; it gives once, few, many or a size class.

cdr3_aa: CASSPGLAGNTGELFF
clone_size: NA
v_call: TRBV18

cdr3_aa: CASSVGEATYEQYF
clone_size: NA
v_call: TRBV9

cdr3_aa: CASSEWGGFGPF
clone_size: NA
v_call: TRBV2

cdr3_aa: CASSYTGWGTEAFF
clone_size: NA
v_call: TRBV11-2

cdr3_aa: CASSPTGGRGGLGEQFF
clone_size: NA
v_call: TRBV4-1

cdr3_aa: CAWSALGRNYEQYF
clone_size: NA
v_call: TRBV30

cdr3_aa: CASSLGTSGTTDTQYF
clone_size: NA
v_call: TRBV5-1

cdr3_aa: CASSQRGKMNTEAFF
clone_size: NA
v_call: TRBV6-2/TRBV6-3

cdr3_aa: CASSPTRGTSTGELFF
clone_size: once
v_call: TRBV27

cdr3_aa: CASSFPGQGRHEQYF
clone_size: NA
v_call: TRBV7-9

cdr3_aa: CASSLSLSWASYEQYF
clone_size: NA
v_call: TRBV28

cdr3_aa: CASSFGGKNIQYF
clone_size: NA
v_call: TRBV7-9

cdr3_aa: CASSRQSYSGEQYF
clone_size: NA
v_call: TRBV23-1

cdr3_aa: CASSEPRSEQYF
clone_size: NA
v_call: TRBV6-1

cdr3_aa: CASSLEFSGNTEAFF
clone_size: NA
v_call: TRBV5-1

cdr3_aa: CASSQGGPEYEQYF
clone_size: NA
v_call: TRBV6-6

cdr3_aa: CASSYGTDTGELFF
clone_size: once
v_call: TRBV6-5

cdr3_aa: CASSQAGQGSSYEQYF
clone_size: NA
v_call: TRBV4-1

cdr3_aa: CASSWGQNTEAFF
clone_size: NA
v_call: TRBV7-8

cdr3_aa: CASSSGDYNEQFF
clone_size: once
v_call: TRBV6-2/TRBV6-3

cdr3_aa: CASSLAGTSGSGLYNEQFF
clone_size: NA
v_call: TRBV5-1

cdr3_aa: CASSRRLAGGNSYNEQFF
clone_size: NA
v_call: TRBV14

cdr3_aa: CAISGSGAFSGNTIYF
clone_size: NA
v_call: TRBV10-3

cdr3_aa: CASRRGSEETQYF
clone_size: NA
v_call: TRBV2

cdr3_aa: CASSLDLPPGRGNTGELFF
clone_size: NA
v_call: TRBV11-2

cdr3_aa: CASSPTRGMGEKLFF
clone_size: NA
v_call: TRBV27

cdr3_aa: CASSGLGAGGTLEQYF
clone_size: once
v_call: TRBV2

cdr3_aa: CASSLGGGGSPLHF
clone_size: NA
v_call: TRBV5-1

cdr3_aa: CASSIQFATNEKLFF
clone_size: NA
v_call: TRBV19

cdr3_aa: CASSTTGGGSEQFF
clone_size: NA
v_call: TRBV6-6

cdr3_aa: CASSSRAGGYNEQFF
clone_size: NA
v_call: TRBV5-6

cdr3_aa: CASSRGQAVYNEQFF
clone_size: NA
v_call: TRBV3-1/TRBV3-2

cdr3_aa: CAISEQTGTATYGYTF
clone_size: NA
v_call: TRBV10-3

cdr3_aa: CASSRTGDDNQPQHF
clone_size: NA
v_call: TRBV11-2

cdr3_aa: CASSPQGQIYFPGEFF
clone_size: NA
v_call: TRBV28

cdr3_aa: CASSPWGGGNEKLFF
clone_size: once
v_call: TRBV28

cdr3_aa: CASSPSRENTEAFF
clone_size: NA
v_call: TRBV18

cdr3_aa: CASSRGWVTEAFF
clone_size: NA
v_call: TRBV5-5

cdr3_aa: CASSPGRNTIYF
clone_size: NA
v_call: TRBV12-3/TRBV12-4

cdr3_aa: CASSQDTDLAPNEKLFF
clone_size: once
v_call: TRBV4-3

cdr3_aa: CASSVTEDTEAFF
clone_size: few
v_call: TRBV5-4

cdr3_aa: CASTTGRGETQYF
clone_size: once
v_call: TRBV19

cdr3_aa: CASTSWGRGQGNEKLFF
clone_size: NA
v_call: TRBV27

cdr3_aa: CASSYGYSYEQYF
clone_size: NA
v_call: TRBV11-2

cdr3_aa: CASSLGTSGWEGETQYF
clone_size: few
v_call: TRBV11-2

cdr3_aa: CASSLMGGTEAFF
clone_size: NA
v_call: TRBV5-1

cdr3_aa: CASLQTGGTGELFF
clone_size: NA
v_call: TRBV10-2